Listed below are T cell receptor beta chains from one sample, sequenced in a study of blood T cells in healthy people across ages. TCRdb reprocessed the 5' RACE reads with MiXCR, giving one entry per CDR3 protein. The repertoire holds about a million distinct CDR3 sequences, with 35% to 40% as singletons. Material: blood. The source of these receptors is a man younger than 30 in good health. The CDR3 runs from the conserved cysteine through the conserved F or W. The D gene is left open where the match is weak. Not all rows give a size; the values are once, few, many and, for expanded clones, a class.

>.|TRBD1|TRBV6-2/TRBV6-3|TRBJ2-1
TGTGCCAGCAGTTCCCGGGACAGGGTCGATGAGCAGTTCTTC
CASSSRDRVDEQFF
>.|.|TRBV4-1|TRBJ1-1
TGCGCCAGCAGCCACCACCGGGGGAACACTGAAGCTTTCTTT
CASSHHRGNTEAFF
>.|TRBD2|TRBV28|TRBJ2-1
TGTGCCAGCAGTTTGGGGCGGGGGGAACGTGAGCAGTTCTTC
CASSLGRGEREQFF
>.|TRBD2|TRBV5-1|TRBJ2-7
TGCGCCAGCAGAATAATTAACCTAGCGGGCTACGAGCAGTACTTC
CASRIINLAGYEQYF
>.|.|TRBV5-8|TRBJ1-5
TGTGCCAGCAGCTCACTTACTGGGGCTCGGGGCAATCAGCCCCAGCATTTT
CASSSLTGARGNQPQHF
>few|.|TRBV5-1|TRBJ2-3
TGCGCCAGCAGCTTGATCCTGGCCACAGATACGCAGTATTTT
CASSLILATDTQYF
>few|.|TRBV29-1|TRBJ1-2
TGCAGCGTTAGTGAGGCTAACTATGGCTACACCTTC
CSVSEANYGYTF
>few|TRBD1|TRBV6-1|TRBJ1-5
TGTGCCAGCAACTTTCTCAGGGGGACAGGGGCGTCCTCAAATCAGCCCCAGCATTTT
CASNFLRGTGASSNQPQHF
>few|.|TRBV20-1|TRBJ1-5
TGCAGTGCTAGGATGGGGCAGCCCCAGCATTTT
CSARMGQPQHF
>few|TRBD1|TRBV4-1|TRBJ1-1
TGCGCCAGCAGCCAGCCGGGACAGGGTAAAGGAGGCACTGAAGCTTTCTTT
CASSQPGQGKGGTEAFF
>.|.|TRBV7-2|TRBJ2-3
TGTGCCAGCAGCCCCACCGGGCGGTCCACAGATACGCAGTATTTT
CASSPTGRSTDTQYF
>.|.|TRBV7-2|TRBJ2-1
TGTGCCAGCAGCTTAAGGTTTAATGAGCAGTTCTTC
CASSLRFNEQFF
>few|.|TRBV6-6|TRBJ2-7
TGTGCCAGCAGTTACTCGGGGCAGACTACTACAAGGAATGAGCAGTACTTC
CASSYSGQTTTRNEQYF
>few|.|TRBV4-3|TRBJ1-6
TGCGCCAGCAGCCAAGAACTTATCTCCTATAATTCACCCCTCCACTTT
CASSQELISYNSPLHF
>few|.|TRBV4-2|TRBJ2-1
TGTGCCAGCAGCCCAGAGGTTAGGAGCCACAATGAGCAGTTCTTC
CASSPEVRSHNEQFF
>few|.|TRBV7-6|TRBJ1-2
TGTGCCAGCAGCTTATTGGCAGGGAGGTCCAAAGCTAACTATGGCTACACCTTC
CASSLLAGRSKANYGYTF
>.|TRBD2|TRBV9|TRBJ2-3
TGTGCCAGCAGCCCCCGGGCCGGGGGGTTAGATACGCAGTATTTT
CASSPRAGGLDTQYF
>.|.|TRBV29-1|TRBJ1-1
TGCAGCGTTGAGCATATCTGGGATGGGCTTATGGCTTTCTTT
CSVEHIWDGLMAFF
>.|TRBD1|TRBV5-1|TRBJ2-1
TGCGCCAGCAGCTCGAAGACAGGGGGCAATGAGCAGTTCTTC
CASSSKTGGNEQFF
>.|TRBD1|TRBV11-2|TRBJ2-2
TGTGCCAGCAGCCAGTCCGGGACAGGGTCCGGGGAGCTGTTTTTT
CASSQSGTGSGELFF
>many|TRBD1|TRBV18|TRBJ2-1
TGTGCCAGCTCACCGTCGGGACAGGGCTACAATGAGCAGTTCTTC
CASSPSGQGYNEQFF
>few|.|TRBV4-1|TRBJ1-2
TGCGCCAGCAGCCAAGATACGTTTGGCAGTAAAGATTATGGCTACACCTTC
CASSQDTFGSKDYGYTF
>.|TRBD1|TRBV12-3/TRBV12-4|TRBJ2-4
TGTGCCAGCAGTTCTGTGACAGGGGGCGTCAAAAACATTCAGTACTTC
CASSSVTGGVKNIQYF
>.|TRBD1|TRBV20-1|TRBJ1-5
TGCAGTGCCACCAGAGGGGACAGCTTTAGCAATCAGCCCCAGCATTTT
CSATRGDSFSNQPQHF
>once|.|TRBV5-1|TRBJ2-7
TGCGCCGGCAGCTTGGATGGCAGAGACTACGAGCAGTACTTC
CAGSLDGRDYEQYF
>.|TRBD1|TRBV7-9|TRBJ1-4
TGTGCCAGCAGCCCCACCGACAGGGGGCCCGAAAAACTGTTTTTT
CASSPTDRGPEKLFF
>.|.|TRBV27|TRBJ1-6
TGTGCCAGCAGTCCATGGGGGGAAGGTAATTCACCCCTCCACTTT
CASSPWGEGNSPLHF
>few|.|TRBV5-1|TRBJ2-5
TGCGCCAGCAGCTTGGCTTACGAGGATGAGCAGTACTTC
CASSLAYEDEQYF